The 32 T cell receptor beta chains below come from one sample, sequenced in a study of CD8 T cells in ankylosing spondylitis. TCRdb ran MiXCR on the 5' RACE reads and lists one entry per CDR3 protein. The sample yields about 220,000 distinct CDR3 sequences, under 30% seen once. Material for sequencing was blood, either unsorted or a sorted T cell fraction (not recorded which). The receptors derive from a male donor with ankylosing spondylitis or in good health (not recorded which).

This clonotype was counted ten times or more. The gene calls are TRBV7-2 and TRBJ1-3; D perhaps matches TRBD1 (6 bases). The ends were cut back, 5 bases at V and 7 bases at J, with 15 bases in the middle. The length of the CDR3 is 14 residues. Germline loops: CDR1 SGHTA, CDR2 FQGNSA. The CDR3: CASSLTEGGNTIYF. CDR3 nucleotide sequence: TGTGCCAGCAGCCTAACTGAAGGGGGTAACACCATATATTTT.

This clonotype was picked up a small number of times. V usage is TRBV20-1 and J usage is TRBJ1-4; D gene unclear. V was cut by 6 bases and J by 8 bases, with 13 bases left in between. Germline values: CDR1 DFQATT, CDR2 SNEGSKA (reference sequence). The CDR3 has 12 residues. CDR3 sequence: CSASREAEKLFF. CDR3 sequence (DNA): TGCAGTGCCAGCCGAGAGGCAGAAAAACTGTTTTTT.

The rearrangement links TRBV29-1 to TRBJ2-5; TRBD2 aligns across 7 bases. The CDR3 runs 13 residues. J gave up 5 bases and V 7 bases, and 10 bases lay outside the gene matches. Germline CDR1 and CDR2: SQVTM and ANQGSEA. In nucleotides, the CDR3 is TGCAGCGGGGGAGCGGGATTCGAGGAGACCCAGTACTTC. Its translation: CSGGAGFEETQYF.

A word on this clonotype: Possible read error: a much larger clone is one base away. The V call is TRBV12-3 or TRBV12-4, the J call TRBJ2-1, with a tentative D call TRBD2 (7 bases). CDR3 length: 15 amino acids. The CDR3 spells CVSSGGQGSYNEQFF. As DNA, the CDR3 is TGTGTCAGCTCCGGGGGGCAGGGCTCCTACAATGAGCAGTTCTTC.

The sample holds many counts of this clonotype. The chain recombines TRBV21-1 with TRBJ1-2; the listed D gene, TRBD1, was not tested against the DNA. TRBV21-1 is marked as a pseudogene. CDR3 length: 14 amino acids. DNA of the CDR3: TGTGCCAGCAGCACCCGACAGCCCTGCTATGGCTACACCTTC. Translating it yields CASSTRQPCYGYTF.

There are many counts of this clonotype. The chain is built from TRBV3-1 and TRBJ1-1; D ambiguous. The CDR3 sequence is 13 residues long. Germline lookup yields CDR1 LGHDT and CDR2 YNNKEL (reference sequence). Trimming cost V 2 bases and J 2 bases, with 6 bases left between them. The DNA of the CDR3 is TGTGCCAGCAGCCAATTTGGAAACACTGAAGCTTTCTTT. Translation gives CASSQFGNTEAFF.

This clonotype was counted many times. The DNA of the CDR3 is TGTGCCATCAGCGTTCTCCTCCTCGGGGGAGGCAATGAGCAGTTCTTC. Translation gives CAISVLLLGGGNEQFF. J is TRBJ2-1 and V is TRBV10-3; D might be TRBD2 (6 bases). Trimming stripped 6 bases from V and 6 bases from J, with 21 bases between. Germline CDR1 is ENHRY and CDR2 is SYGVKD. CDR3 length: 16 residues.

The sample holds a few counts of this clonotype. This rearrangement joins TRBV20-1 to TRBJ2-5; possibly TRBD1 or TRBD2 for D (5 bases each). Per germline, CDR1 DFQATT and CDR2 SNEGSKA (reference sequence). Trimming cost V 4 bases and J 5 bases, with 20 bases left between them. This CDR3 spans 15 amino acids. The CDR3 DNA follows: TGCAGTGCTATCCCTACCGAGGGGTATAGCGAGACCCAGTACTTC. Amino acids: CSAIPTEGYSETQYF.

This clonotype was observed at least ten times. The chain combines TRBV6-1 with TRBJ1-2; possible D gene TRBD1, 6 bases. The CDR3 is made up of 13 amino acids. CDR1 and CDR2 from the germline V gene are MNHNS and SASEGT. The ends were cut back, 6 bases at V and 8 bases at J, with 16 bases in the middle. The CDR3, as DNA: TGTGCCAGCAGGTTTCTGGGGGCTCGGGGCTACACCTTC. It yields the protein CASRFLGARGYTF.

The chain is built from TRBV3-1 and TRBJ2-1, with 7 positions matching TRBD2. After removal of 0 bases from V and 0 bases from J, the junction contained 5 bases not matched to a gene. This CDR3 spans 17 amino acids. CDR1 is LGHDT and CDR2 is YNNKEL in the germline V gene (reference sequence). The CDR3 nucleotides read TGTGCCAGCAGCCAAGATCTCGGCGGGAGCTCCTACAATGAGCAGTTCTTC. Translation: CASSQDLGGSSYNEQFF.

The chain carries TRBV7-2 and TRBJ2-3; D possibly matches TRBD1 or TRBD2 (5 bases each). V was shortened by 5 bases and J by 6 bases, with 12 bases between the two germline ends. The CDR3 covers 13 residues. Germline V gene sequence: CDR1 SGHTA, CDR2 FQGNSA. In DNA form, the CDR3 reads TGTGCCAGCAGCCGGGACGTCGGGGATACGCAGTATTTT. Residues: CASSRDVGDTQYF.

This clonotype was counted between two and nine times. The gene calls are TRBV4-2 and TRBJ1-2, with a weak D call TRBD1 (5 bases). The CDR3 loop spans 14 amino acids. Trimming pared 0 bases from V and 7 bases from J, leaving 12 bases between. From germline, CDR1 is LGHNA and CDR2 YNFKEQ. The CDR3 reads CASSQEGGSGGYTF. In nucleotides, the CDR3 is TGTGCCAGCAGCCAAGAGGGGGGGTCCGGTGGCTACACCTTC.

The rearrangement uses TRBV29-1 and TRBJ2-5, with TRBD1 as a possible D gene (5 bases). The V end lost 5 bases, the J end lost 3 bases, and 10 bases lay between the germline ends. Germline V CDR1 and CDR2: SQVTM, ANQGSEA. This CDR3 contains 12 residues. The CDR3 sequence is CSVQGGEETQYF. The CDR3 nucleotides are TGCAGCGTTCAGGGTGGAGAAGAGACCCAGTACTTC.

In nucleotides, the CDR3 is TGTGCCAGCAGTTTAATTCTTGGTGGGGGCGGGCGCGATCAGCCCCAGCATTTT. Translation gives CASSLILGGGGRDQPQHF. The chain joins TRBV12-3 or TRBV12-4 to TRBJ1-5; D may be TRBD1 (6 bases). V lost 2 bases, J lost 5 bases, and 22 bases lay in between. This CDR3 contains 18 residues.

This clonotype was detected many times. CDR3 region: CASSLNGETQYF. DNA of the CDR3: TGTGCCAGCAGTCTGAATGGGGAGACCCAGTACTTC. J is TRBJ2-5 and V is TRBV2, with D unresolved. The germline CDR1 and CDR2 sequences are SNHLY and FYNNEI. This CDR3 is built from 12 residues. Trimming stripped 5 bases from V and 5 bases from J, with 9 bases between.

At least ten counts were recorded for this clonotype. The V and J genes are TRBV5-1 and TRBJ1-1, with D perhaps matching TRBD1 (6 bases). The CDR3 sequence is 15 residues long. V was clipped by 0 bases and J by 0 bases, with 9 bases between them. Germline assignment: CDR1 SGHRS and CDR2 YFSETQ. The CDR3 loop reads CASSLGDTLNTEAFF. Written as DNA, the CDR3 is TGCGCCAGCAGCTTGGGGGACACCTTGAACACTGAAGCTTTCTTT.

This clonotype was counted many times. CDR3 region: CSAREGAGGGENIQYF. In DNA form, the CDR3 reads TGCAGTGCTAGAGAGGGGGCGGGAGGGGGCGAGAACATTCAGTACTTC. The V call is TRBV20-1, the J call TRBJ2-4; TRBD2 matches at 9 bases. The ends lost 0 bases at V and 7 bases at J; junction bases unmatched: 10. The CDR3 length is 16 residues. Germline lookup yields CDR1 DFQATT and CDR2 SNEGSKA (reference sequence).

This clonotype was detected ten times or more. V is TRBV4-3 and J is TRBJ2-2, with D tentatively TRBD2 (5 bases). The CDR3 loop spans 13 amino acids. From germline, CDR1 is LGHNA and CDR2 YSLEER. V gave up 2 bases and J gave up 5 bases, with 6 bases separating them. The CDR3 coding sequence is TGCGCCAGCAGCCAAACTAGAACCGGGGAGCTGTTTTTT. Residues: CASSQTRTGELFF.

This clonotype appeared many times. The rearrangement uses TRBV20-1 and TRBJ2-7, with 7 bases matching TRBD2. Germline V lookup: CDR1 DFQATT, CDR2 SNEGSKA (reference sequence). Trimming cost V 6 bases and J 2 bases; bases outside gene matches: 7. The CDR3 contains 13 residues. CDR3 amino acids: CSAPSGITYEQYF. The CDR3 bases are TGCAGTGCCCCCAGCGGGATCACCTACGAGCAGTACTTC.

Concerning this clonotype: A read error may be the cause here, since a much bigger clone is one base away. The chain uses TRBV6-2 or TRBV6-3 and TRBJ2-5, with D possibly matching TRBD2 (5 bases). Germline V gives CDR1 MNHEY, CDR2 SVGEGT. V shed 11 bases and J shed 3 bases, with 19 bases lying between them. This CDR3 spans 14 amino acids. The CDR3 region is CAGGPGPGEETQYF. The CDR3 DNA sequence: TGTGCCGGCGGGCCCGGACCGGGTGAAGAGACCCAGTACTTC.

This clonotype was seen repeatedly, ten times or more. The rearrangement joins TRBV29-1 to TRBJ2-2; 7 nucleotides line up with TRBD1. This CDR3 spans 16 amino acids. CDR1 is SQVTM and CDR2 is ANQGSEA in the germline V gene. V shed 0 bases, J shed 2 bases, and the junction held 6 bases outside the gene matches. CDR3 sequence reads: CSVEDPAGGNTGELFF. CDR3 sequence (DNA): TGCAGCGTTGAAGATCCTGCAGGGGGAAACACCGGGGAGCTGTTTTTT.

This chain uses TRBV9 with TRBJ1-1; D unresolved. V was trimmed by 3 bases and J by 1 base, leaving 10 bases between them. The CDR3 loop spans 14 amino acids. The germline gives CDR1 SGDLS, CDR2 YYNGEE. The CDR3 here is CASSAFTGNTEAFF. The CDR3 DNA reads TGTGCCAGCAGCGCGTTTACGGGGAACACTGAAGCTTTCTTT.

The rearrangement uses TRBV28 and TRBJ1-2, with 11 bases lining up with TRBD1. Germline V lookup: CDR1 MDHEN, CDR2 SYDVKM. This CDR3 is 17 amino acids long. V was clipped by 6 bases and J by 8 bases; unmatched bases: 17. This CDR3 is CASSQAKTGQGARGYTF. DNA for the CDR3: TGTGCCAGCAGCCAAGCAAAGACCGGACAGGGGGCGCGGGGCTACACCTTC.

This clonotype was counted ten times or more. This chain joins TRBV12-3 or TRBV12-4 and TRBJ1-5; D is uncertain. The CDR3 has 14 residues. Trimming removed 1 base from V and 3 bases from J, with 7 bases in between. DNA for the CDR3: TGTGCCAGCAGTTTAGGGCAGTCCAATCAGCCCCAGCATTTT. Its protein product is CASSLGQSNQPQHF.

This clonotype occurred many times. The chain has TRBV12-3 or TRBV12-4 and TRBJ2-3; D uncertain. The CDR3 has 13 residues. Between the trimmed V and J ends, which lost 7 bases and 5 bases, there was a span of 13 bases. The CDR3 is CASNLVGGDTQYF. CDR3 in DNA: TGTGCCAGCAACCTCGTGGGCGGAGATACGCAGTATTTT.

Points on this clonotype: A much larger clone lies one base from this, so it may be a read error. The chain couples TRBV18 to TRBJ2-6; 7 nucleotides line up with TRBD1. The CDR3 spans 17 residues. The junction had 7 bases not matched to a gene; V was cut back by 5 bases and J by 0 bases. CDR1 is KGHSH, CDR2 LQKENI, per germline. The DNA of the CDR3 is TGTGCCAGCTCAGCAACAGGGGTTCCCTCTGGGGCCAACGTCCTGACTTTC. Translating gives CASSATGVPSGANVLTF.

This clonotype appeared many times. The chain uses TRBV20-1 and TRBJ2-5; D may be TRBD1 or TRBD2 (5 bases each). V lost 5 bases and J 5 bases, leaving 15 bases between the germline ends. The CDR3 consists of 13 residues. Germline CDR1 is DFQATT and CDR2 is SNEGSKA (reference sequence). CDR3 loop: CSAESRGAETQYF. The CDR3 coding sequence is TGCAGTGCTGAGTCCCGGGGCGCGGAGACCCAGTACTTC.

The rearrangement uses TRBV20-1 and TRBJ2-3, with 12 bases identical to TRBD2. The germline V gene has CDR1 DFQATT and CDR2 SNEGSKA (reference sequence). With V trimmed by 6 bases and J by 4 bases, 8 bases remained unmatched. There are 15 residues in the CDR3. CDR3 sequence reads: CSATGLAGLADTQYF. As DNA, the CDR3 is TGCAGTGCAACCGGACTAGCGGGATTAGCAGATACGCAGTATTTT.

In its sample, this clonotype was seen many times. The rearrangement links TRBV12-3 or TRBV12-4 to TRBJ2-3; D is undetermined. The CDR3 runs 13 residues. Deletions cut 5 bases from V and 3 bases from J, with 9 bases between. CDR3 sequence (DNA): TGTGCCAGCAGTCCCCCTAAAACAGATACGCAGTATTTT. Translated, it gives CASSPPKTDTQYF.

This rearrangement joins TRBV12-3 or TRBV12-4 to TRBJ2-5; maybe TRBD1 (6 bases). Deletions cut 2 bases from V and 4 bases from J, with 11 bases between. The CDR3 has 14 amino acids. The CDR3 reads CASSLYRDGETQYF. In DNA form, the CDR3 reads TGTGCCAGCAGTTTATACAGGGATGGAGAGACCCAGTACTTC.

This clonotype was detected ten times or more. CDR3 sequence (DNA): TGTGCCACCAGCAGGACGAAACGGGACGGTTATGAAGCTTTCTTT. It yields the protein CATSRTKRDGYEAFF. The chain employs TRBV15 and TRBJ1-1, with D possibly TRBD1 on 5 matching bases. Germline-derived CDR1 and CDR2 are LNHNV and YYDKDF (reference sequence). The V and J ends lost 3 bases and 7 bases respectively, with 18 bases between them. The CDR3 contains 15 residues.

This clonotype was recorded at least ten times. This chain links TRBV18 with TRBJ2-1; no clear D gene. Trimming cost V 6 bases and J 9 bases, with 18 bases left between them. In germline, CDR1 is KGHSH, CDR2 LQKENI. The CDR3 loop spans 14 amino acids. CDR3 in DNA: TGTGCCAGCTCCCCAGACGCAGAGGTGGGTGAGCAGTTCTTC. As protein: CASSPDAEVGEQFF.